The 5 T cell receptor beta chains in this list originate from one sample, sequenced in a study of blood T cell repertoires in COVID-19. The protocol was immunoSEQ multiplex PCR, while the TCRdb copy is restricted to in-frame clones and leaves out a portion. The table lists approximately 210,000 clones, 84% of them singletons. Sequencing was carried out using peripheral blood. The source is a woman over 75 with COVID-19, enrolled during active disease.

V is TRBV7-2 and J is TRBJ2-3; 8 positions agree with TRBD2. The CDR3 runs to 15 residues. The V gene end was trimmed by 3 bases and the J gene end by 0 bases; junction bases not matched to a gene: 2. The germline V gene has CDR1 SGHTA and CDR2 FQGNSA. The CDR3: CASSFGRVSTDTQYF. CDR3 bases: TGTGCCAGCAGCTTCGGGAGGGTCAGCACAGATACGCAGTATTTT.

The chain combines TRBV6-6 with TRBJ1-5; D possibly corresponds to TRBD1 (5 bases). The CDR3 contains 14 residues. Per germline, CDR1 MNHNY and CDR2 SVGAGI (reference sequence). The V gene lost 6 bases and the J gene lost 6 bases, with 15 bases spanning the gap. In DNA, the CDR3 is TGTGCCAGCAGCCTCACGACAGAGACTCAGCCCCAGCATTTT. Protein: CASSLTTETQPQHF.

This clone has more than one count but fewer than ten. This sequence joins TRBV25-1 and TRBJ1-2, with 9 bases fitting TRBD1. With V trimmed by 3 bases and J by 1 base, 6 bases remained unmatched. Germline values: CDR1 MGHDK, CDR2 SYGVNS. This CDR3 comprises 16 residues. The CDR3 sequence is CASSDHRGPLNYGYTF. The DNA for the CDR3 is TGTGCCAGCAGTGACCACAGGGGGCCCCTTAACTATGGCTACACCTTC.

This clone was seen a handful of times. J is TRBJ1-3 and V is TRBV14; a weak D match, TRBD1 (6 bases). The ends were cut back, 9 bases at V and 2 bases at J, with 14 bases in the middle. This CDR3 has 14 residues. Germline lookup yields CDR1 SGHDN and CDR2 FVKESK. CDR3 sequence reads: CARMGAVTGNTIYF. CDR3 nucleotides: TGTGCCAGAATGGGGGCGGTGACTGGAAACACCATATATTTT.

The chain links TRBV19 to TRBJ1-1, with TRBD1 matching over 7 bases. This CDR3 has 14 residues. Germline trimming cut 6 bases from V and 0 bases from J; bases unmatched to any gene: 4. Germline V gene sequence: CDR1 LNHDA, CDR2 SQIVND (reference sequence). The CDR3 spells CASRPTGLNTEAFF. CDR3 DNA: TGTGCCAGTAGGCCGACAGGGTTGAACACTGAAGCTTTCTTT.